This TCR beta chain was sequenced for a study of T cells in Graves' hyperthyroidism and ophthalmopathy (dated by TCRdb to about 2019). A note on the overall study: Peripheral blood samples were taken at initial diagnosis, before any treatment was given. To identify TCR V-J signatures that set the groups apart, the researchers used a discovery cohort of approximately 98 patients, made up of 40 to 45 with Graves' ophthalmopathy and about 59 with stable Graves' hyperthyroidism. Thyroid tissue and blood T-cell repertoires from roughly six Graves' hyperthyroidism patients were also compared in the study. For training and testing, the roughly 93 patients in the discovery cohort were randomly divided in a 7:3 ratio. According to the paper, TCR Vbeta CDR3 sequencing was carried out on some 130 peripheral blood samples, which came from 40 to 45 ophthalmopathy, 75 to 80 hyperthyroidism and approximately 17 progressor patients. After sampling, hyperthyroidism patients received methimazole starting at 30 mg daily, and ophthalmopathy patients received high-dose intravenous methylprednisolone. Whether ophthalmopathy could be predicted prospectively was tested in an independent validation cohort made up of roughly 19 hyperthyroidism patients plus 17 patients who later progressed to ophthalmopathy.

Study-level results and caveats: Sample size was not statistically predetermined, and investigators were not blinded to group allocation. A model built on a 13 V-J signature distinguished ophthalmopathy from stable hyperthyroidism, reaching 87.88% sensitivity and 81% to 83% specificity in cross-validation and 80%/75% in testing. Blood samples also contained most of the expanded thyroid clonotypes (frequency above 0.001), which suggests that blood repertoires may reflect thyroid immune responses. In validation, the model predicted progression to ophthalmopathy a median of around six months before onset, with approximately 71% sensitivity and 72.22% specificity.

The TCR beta CDR3 regions were amplified from the RNA transcripts. For the first round of RT-PCR on the TCR CDR3, the HTBI primer set was used together with the Qiagen OneStep RT-PCR kit. The libraries were constructed in a second round of multiplex PCR and then size-selected and purified. Libraries were sequenced paired-end with 100 bp reads on an Illumina HiSeq2000. In the original analysis: SOAPnuke was used to process the raw data, throwing out any read that contained adapters or uncalled bases, had a mean Phred below 15, or lacked an exact constant-primer or identifier match. High-quality paired reads were merged with COPE v1.2.5, and unique nucleotide sequences were defined as clonotypes. MiTCR v1.1 was used to align the clonotypes against IMGT TRBV, TRBD and TRBJ reference segments. The analysis included only V-J combinations with a frequency above 0.0001, which together covered more than 99% of the repertoires. A TCS score was defined as the ratio of F50 (clonal expansion) to E x V (chaos), with BLOSUM62-based TCRdist applied between CDR3 peptides within each V-J. Welch's t-statistics and random forest reduced around 520 V-J features to roughly 13, which were used in a naive Bayes classifier (R e1071). TCRdb passed the public sequencing reads through fastp at Q25 and MiXCR, retaining productive beta sequences. Every entry covers one CDR3 protein and lists the most common genes and DNA from its rows. None of the V and J calls come from the authors' own analysis; TCRdb made them. This sample lists approximately 700,000 distinct CDR3 sequences; roughly 15% were detected once. Of the sample, roughly 8% falls within the top ten clones.

The germline V gene sets CDR1 to MDHEN and CDR2 to SYDVKM. There are 12 amino acids in the CDR3, from cysteine to phenylalanine inclusive. The DNA shown is the 36-base CDR3, in frame from base 1. The germline V and J ends show losses of 2 bases and 14 bases respectively, and no gene match explains 6 bases of the junction. Stable Graves' hyperthyroidism was defined as no progression to ophthalmopathy during 18 months of follow-up. The hyperthyroidism patients were between 18 and 65 years old and newly diagnosed, with a disease duration of less than 2 months. Any patient with an uncontrolled infection, another autoimmune disease, pregnancy or lactation was excluded. Diagnoses were established on the basis of clinical symptoms, serum thyroxine and TRAb, thyroid ultrasound, and orbital computed tomography. Ficoll-Paque density gradient centrifugation was used to isolate PBMCs from 9.5 to 10 ml of fresh peripheral blood. Total RNA was extracted using Trizol reagent, and RNA quality was assessed on an Agilent 2100 Bioanalyzer.

This clonotype was counted only a few times. Its recognized antigen is unknown. No much larger clone is present one base from it, and per-base qualities are unavailable. The chain is encoded by TRBV28 joined to TRBJ2-3, with 8 middle bases fitting TRBD2. Sequencing input: blood. The receptor was derived from a man in his late teens or twenties with Graves' hyperthyroidism. The CDR3 in this case is CASSLVGLGLYF. The nucleotide sequence reads TGTGCCAGCAGTTTAGTGGGACTAGGACTGTATTTT.